The 18 T cell receptor beta chains in this list originate from one sample, sequenced in a study of graft-versus-host responses after intestinal transplantation. The data were produced by immunoSEQ multiplex PCR, yet TCRdb's version contains in-frame clones alone and is incomplete. The sample records about 24,000 clones, roughly 85% being singletons. Material: PBMCs, obtained 450 to 490 days after intestinal transplant. Receptors were obtained from a human patient who received an intestinal transplant, so some T cells may come from the graft donor.

The chain has TRBV19 and TRBJ2-1, with a possible D match to TRBD2 (5 bases). CDR1 and CDR2 from the germline V gene are LNHDA and SQIVND (reference sequence). The length of the CDR3 is 16 residues. Trimming pared 1 base from V and 0 bases from J, leaving 10 bases between. CDR3 loop: CASSIGSGNSYNEQFF. In DNA form, the CDR3 reads TGTGCCAGTAGTATAGGGTCGGGGAACTCCTACAATGAGCAGTTCTTC.

As DNA, the CDR3 is TGTGCCAGCAGTTTAGCGGGAGGGCCGACCGAGCAGTACTTC. Its protein is CASSLAGGPTEQYF. The chain couples TRBV28 to TRBJ2-7; TRBD2 aligns across 9 bases. The germline V gene has CDR1 MDHEN and CDR2 SYDVKM. With 2 bases clipped from V and 6 bases from J, the junction kept 5 bases outside the gene matches. The CDR3 is made up of 14 amino acids. The full variable domain, its missing parts supplied by reference TRBV28 and TRBJ2-7, is DVKVTQSSRYLVKRTGEKVFLECVQDMDHENMFWYRQDPGLGLRLIYFSYDVKMKEKGDIPEGYSVSREKKERFSLILESASTNQTSMYLCASSLAGGPTEQYFGPGTRLTVT.

The gene calls are TRBV7-6 and TRBJ2-7; D is possibly TRBD2 (6 bases). V was trimmed by 1 base and J by 1 base, leaving 11 bases between them. The length of the CDR3 is 15 residues. Germline CDR1 is SGHVS and CDR2 is FNYEAQ. CDR3 protein: CASSLEVGGSYEQYF. The CDR3 DNA is TGTGCCAGCAGCTTAGAGGTTGGGGGGTCCTACGAGCAGTACTTC.

The CDR3 loop reads CASGGHYGYTF. CDR3 DNA sequence: TGTGCCAGCGGCGGCCACTATGGCTACACCTTC. V and J are TRBV28 and TRBJ1-2; D unclear. This CDR3 contains 11 residues. Deletions cut 8 bases from V and 3 bases from J, with 7 bases between. The germline gives CDR1 MDHEN, CDR2 SYDVKM.

The rearrangement links TRBV7-8 to TRBJ2-7, with D possibly being TRBD2 (6 bases). V shed 1 base and J shed 6 bases, with 10 bases lying between them. The CDR3 has 13 amino acids. Per the germline V gene, CDR1 is SGHVS and CDR2 is FQNEAQ. The CDR3 DNA reads TGTGCCAGCAGCTTAGACGGGAGTCTCGAGCAGTACTTC. Amino acid sequence: CASSLDGSLEQYF.

The gene calls are TRBV5-1 and TRBJ1-1; no clear D. V lost 5 bases and J lost 2, with 13 bases in between. This CDR3 is built from 14 residues. The germline CDR1 and CDR2 sequences are SGHRS and YFSETQ. CDR3 sequence: CASRIRGVNTEAFF. For the CDR3, the DNA is TGCGCCAGCAGAATCCGGGGAGTAAACACTGAAGCTTTCTTT.

This chain joins TRBV18 and TRBJ1-5; D is possibly TRBD1 (5 bases). V was pared by 4 bases and J by 4 bases, with 8 bases between. This CDR3 region has 13 residues. Germline V gene sequence: CDR1 KGHSH, CDR2 LQKENI. CDR3 nucleotides: TGTGCCAGCTCACATTACAGGAATCAGCCCCAGCATTTT. As protein: CASSHYRNQPQHF.

The genes are TRBV30 and TRBJ1-1; 8 bases fit TRBD1. There are 14 residues in the CDR3. The germline V gene has CDR1 GTSNPN and CDR2 SVGIG (reference sequence). With 3 bases clipped from V and 5 bases from J, the junction kept 8 bases outside the gene matches. This chain's CDR3 is CAWSLLTGGTEAFF. CDR3 in DNA: TGTGCCTGGAGCCTACTTACAGGGGGAACTGAAGCTTTCTTT.

This clone appeared a single time. The chain employs TRBV29-1 and TRBJ2-1; D gene unclear. The ends were cut back, 4 bases at V and 6 bases at J, with 4 bases in the middle. The CDR3 sequence is 10 residues long. The germline gives CDR1 SQVTM, CDR2 ANQGSEA. In DNA form, the CDR3 reads TGCAGCGTTGGAGTCAATGAGCAGTTCTTC. It encodes CSVGVNEQFF.

V and J are TRBV5-1 and TRBJ2-1; D may correspond to TRBD1 or TRBD2 (5 bases each). Per the germline V gene, CDR1 is SGHRS and CDR2 is YFSETQ. The V gene lost 5 bases and the J gene lost 6 bases, with 21 bases spanning the gap. CDR3 length: 16 residues. CDR3 sequence: CASRLGLAGLGNEQFF. The CDR3 DNA is TGCGCCAGCAGACTGGGGCTAGCTGGGTTGGGCAATGAGCAGTTCTTC.

V usage is TRBV11-2 and J usage is TRBJ2-5; TRBD2 aligns across 10 bases. The V gene's germline CDR1 is SGHAT and CDR2 FQNNGV. The CDR3 is 16 amino acids. V shed 3 bases, J shed 5 bases, and the junction held 9 bases outside the gene matches. The CDR3, as DNA: TGTGCCAGCAGCTTCAAGGCTAGCGGGAGAGGTGAGACCCAGTACTTC. Translating it yields CASSFKASGRGETQYF.

The rearrangement links TRBV5-4 to TRBJ2-7, with 7 bases lining up with TRBD1. CDR3 length: 14 residues. V shed 4 bases, J shed 0 bases, and the junction held 4 bases outside the gene matches. Germline CDR1 reads SGHNT; CDR2 reads YYREEE (reference sequence). CDR3 residues: CASSQGQVSYEQYF. CDR3 DNA sequence: TGTGCCAGCAGCCAAGGACAGGTCTCCTACGAGCAGTACTTC.

The V gene is TRBV6-6, the J gene TRBJ1-5; 9 bases agree with TRBD1. The germline CDR1 and CDR2 sequences are MNHNY and SVGAGI (reference sequence). V dropped 8 bases and J dropped 4; count of bases not matched to a gene: 9. The CDR3 covers 15 residues. This CDR3 reads CASSVADRGNQPQHF. CDR3 nucleotide sequence: TGTGCCAGCTCTGTCGCTGACAGGGGGAATCAGCCCCAGCATTTT.

The DNA of the CDR3 is TGTGCCAGCATCCAATCTAGGGAACAGCCCCAGCATTTT. Residues: CASIQSREQPQHF. The V and J genes are TRBV7-9 and TRBJ1-5; D remains unclear. CDR1 and CDR2 from the germline V gene are SEHNR and FQNEAQ (reference sequence). The CDR3 is 13 residues long. V was shortened by 7 bases and J by 7 bases, with 14 bases between the two germline ends.

The chain combines TRBV4-1 with TRBJ2-1; 12 nucleotides align to TRBD2. The CDR3 runs to 19 residues. With V trimmed by 1 base and J by 0 bases, 7 bases remained unmatched. Germline CDR1 and CDR2: MGHRA and YSYEKL. DNA for the CDR3: TGCGCCAGCAGCCAAGGGGGACTAGCGGGCTTCAACTCCTACAATGAGCAGTTCTTC. Its translation: CASSQGGLAGFNSYNEQFF.

The rearrangement uses TRBV7-8 and TRBJ2-1, with D uncertain. The germline gives CDR1 SGHVS, CDR2 FQNEAQ. This CDR3 has 14 residues. Deletions cut 3 bases from V and 2 bases from J, with 8 bases between. The DNA of the CDR3 is TGTGCCAGCAGCTTCGCCCAAGCCTACAATGAGCAGTTCTTC. This codes for CASSFAQAYNEQFF.

The V and J genes are TRBV30 and TRBJ1-1; D unresolved. V was trimmed by 1 base and J by 5 bases, leaving 14 bases between them. The length of the CDR3 is 14 residues. Germline loops: CDR1 GTSNPN, CDR2 SVGIG (reference sequence). CDR3 bases: TGTGCCTGGAGTGGGGGATGGGGTAATACTGAAGCTTTCTTT. Its protein product is CAWSGGWGNTEAFF. Drawing the rest from reference TRBV30 and TRBJ1-1, the complete variable domain is SQTIHQWPATLVQPVGSPLSLECTVEGTSNPNLYWYRQAAGRGLQLLFYSVGIGQISSEVPQNLSASRPQDRQFILSSKKLLLSDSGFYLCAWSGGWGNTEAFFGQGTRLTVV.

The CDR3 protein is CASGKSEYAQPQHF. CDR3 nucleotides: TGTGCCAGCGGCAAGTCGGAGTATGCTCAGCCCCAGCATTTT. V gene TRBV6-6 combines with J gene TRBJ1-5, with no clear D. The CDR3 spans 14 residues. CDR1 and CDR2 (germline): MNHNY, SVGAGI (reference sequence). Deletions cut 8 bases from V and 6 bases from J, with 17 bases between.